This is a list of T cell receptor beta chains from one sample in a study of T cells after yellow fever vaccination. TCRdb processed the 5' RACE reads anew with MiXCR; each CDR3 protein has one entry. The table lists some 320,000 distinct CDR3 sequences, about 4% of them singletons, with around 23% in the top ten. The source was PBMCs, collected 5 days after the yellow fever booster vaccination. These receptors all come from a man younger than 35 who received the YFV17D yellow fever vaccine. The CDR3 runs from the conserved cysteine through the conserved F or W. Fields, in order: clone size, V gene, J gene, CDR3 protein. Size values are once, few and many counts, or a class for expanded clones, and some rows have none.

>medium-sized|TRBV6-5|TRBJ2-4
CATAGGPESKNIQYF
>-|TRBV28|TRBJ2-5
CASSWVGVQETQYF
>few|TRBV20-1|TRBJ2-3
CSAPFADTQYF
>-|TRBV4-1|TRBJ2-1
CASSLSRMNEQFF
>-|TRBV6-6|TRBJ2-7
CASSYVASGGPSLREQYF
>few|TRBV29-1|TRBJ1-1
CSVAGGLFPPAEAFF
>few|TRBV19|TRBJ2-1
CASSIGQGRHNEQFF
>few|TRBV12-3/TRBV12-4|TRBJ1-5
CASSPTGTDYSNQPQHF
>-|TRBV19|TRBJ2-3
CASSPAGHTDTQYF
>few|TRBV4-1|TRBJ2-7
CASSQEAGAYEQYF
>many|TRBV27|TRBJ2-2
CASSRLGSNTGELFF
>few|TRBV10-2|TRBJ2-7
CASRQVAGGLYEQYF
>-|TRBV7-6|TRBJ2-1
CASSRGGTGGVYEQFF
>-|TRBV12-3/TRBV12-4|TRBJ1-3
CASSLNYRAGNTIYF
>-|TRBV4-2|TRBJ1-3
CASSQDRQGASGNTIYF
>many|TRBV5-5|TRBJ1-2
CASSSPRQSNYGYTF
>few|TRBV28|TRBJ1-2
CASSSPKGSSPSYTF
>many|TRBV7-3|TRBJ2-1
CASSPGPGSSYNEQFF
>many|TRBV7-2|TRBJ2-7
CASSLVGDRADEQYF
>many|TRBV18|TRBJ2-5
CASSPLTGEETQYF
>many|TRBV5-1|TRBJ2-1
CASSSMPGQGAGEQFF
>-|TRBV24-1|TRBJ2-3
CATRGTGGGGNTQYF
>-|TRBV6-2/TRBV6-3|TRBJ2-2
CASSSDRGGLSGELFF
>few|TRBV7-2|TRBJ2-2
CASSPWGGQNTGELFF
>-|TRBV4-2|TRBJ1-1
CASSQGLPVGTEAFF
>few|TRBV20-1|TRBJ2-7
CSATTQGYSYEQYF
>many|TRBV29-1|TRBJ1-5
CSVAGTANQPQHF
>-|TRBV11-3|TRBJ1-1
CASSAPEDSAGWRYCEAFF
>many|TRBV20-1|TRBJ1-1
CSARQMNTEAFF
>many|TRBV20-1|TRBJ2-1
CSAPKGTGRNEQFF
>-|TRBV11-1|TRBJ1-6
CASQGLNGSPLHF
>many|TRBV19|TRBJ2-5
CASSIEDRGTQYF
>many|TRBV6-5|TRBJ2-1
CASRTTGIAYNEQFF
>few|TRBV4-1|TRBJ2-5
CASSQDQQGDQETQYF
>many|TRBV3-1|TRBJ1-5
CASSQDLNQPQHF
>few|TRBV5-1|TRBJ2-1
CASSYGDRGYNEQFF
>few|TRBV6-5|TRBJ2-3
CASSSYTLALDTQYF
>few|TRBV6-5|TRBJ1-2
CASSYSGQGISGYTF
>few|TRBV3-2|TRBJ2-3
CASSLTSGGITDTQYF
>-|TRBV20-1|TRBJ2-3
CSARDHGGGLDTQYF
>-|TRBV29-1|TRBJ2-1
CSVRETSGGYNEQFF
>-|TRBV29-1|TRBJ2-7
CSVSGDSYEQYF
>many|TRBV20-1|TRBJ2-1
CSAMGGRGEQFF
>-|TRBV6-4|TRBJ2-3
CASSAAPTGGFQGTQYF
>many|TRBV7-9|TRBJ2-7
CASSSGPSYEQYF
>few|TRBV7-2|TRBJ1-4
CASSTRTGIEKLFF
>-|TRBV6-7|TRBJ2-3
CASSYSGATSGTDPSTDTQYF
>few|TRBV6-6|TRBJ1-6
CASSYWDRASPLHF
>few|TRBV29-1|TRBJ1-1
CSTPEAFF
>many|TRBV25-1|TRBJ2-7
CASSEYPGYEQYF
>many|TRBV4-3|TRBJ2-1
CASSQEEGLEYNEQFF
>few|TRBV6-6|TRBJ1-5
CASSYSIQGMNQPQHF
>-|TRBV6-5|TRBJ2-2
CASTGGGWTGELFF
>-|TRBV5-1|TRBJ1-2
CASSWRDTRNGYTF
>-|TRBV4-1|TRBJ1-6
CASSPGDNNSPLHF
>-|TRBV21-1|TRBJ1-6
CASSKVIGQVDSPLHF
>-|TRBV20-1|TRBJ2-2
CSARDLRAGGLTGELFF
>few|TRBV7-2|TRBJ2-1
CASSSSPLRGRSYNEQFF
>few|TRBV6-6|TRBJ2-5
CASRSGGGGETQYF
>-|TRBV10-3|TRBJ1-5
CAISRNQPQHF